The 29 T cell receptor beta chains reported below all come from one sample, sequenced in a study of molecular identifiers for immune sequencing clone quantification. MiXCR was run by TCRdb on the PCR reads, yielding one entry per CDR3 protein. The sample records nearly 650,000 distinct CDR3 sequences, 25% being singletons. Sequences were obtained from naive CD8+ T cells from blood, with Jurkat cell RNA spiked in. Described subset: FACS-sorted CD8+CD4-CCR7+CD45RA+ naive T cells. Every receptor here comes from a human donor in good health. Some libraries in this study had Jurkat cell RNA spiked in.

As concerns this clonotype: One base away lies a much larger clone, so this may be a sequencing read error. The chain couples TRBV5-1 to TRBJ2-3; no definite D call. Germline lookup yields CDR1 SGHRS and CDR2 YFSETQ. This CDR3 has 13 residues. The CDR3 DNA is TGCGCCAGCAGCTTGTTTTTGCCAGATACGCGGTATTTT. Amino acids: CASSLFLPDTRYF.

V and J are TRBV6-1 and TRBJ2-1; possibly TRBD1 for D (6 bases). This CDR3 has 15 residues. CDR1 is MNHNS and CDR2 is SASEGT in the germline V gene. Between the trimmed V and J ends, which lost 1 base and 8 bases, there was a span of 15 bases. CDR3 loop: CASSEVGIRGDEQFF. CDR3 bases: TGTGCCAGCAGTGAAGTGGGTATCAGGGGTGATGAGCAGTTCTTC.

The CDR3 loop is CASSPRSASTDTQYF. CDR3 nucleotides: TGTGCCAGCAGTCCCCGCAGCGCTAGCACAGATACGCAGTATTTT. The chain joins TRBV27 to TRBJ2-3; D gene unclear. The V end was cut by 5 bases, the J end by 0 bases, with 12 bases between. The germline V gene has CDR1 MNHEY and CDR2 SMNVEV (reference sequence). The CDR3 extends over 15 amino acids.

This clonotype came up many times. The chain couples TRBV5-1 to TRBJ2-6; no reliable D call. This CDR3 has 11 residues. V lost 9 bases and J 4 bases, leaving 5 bases between the germline ends. Germline CDR1 and CDR2: SGHRS and YFSETQ. CDR3 amino acids: CANRGANVLTF. The DNA of the CDR3 is TGCGCCAACCGCGGGGCCAACGTCCTGACTTTC.

The gene calls are TRBV9 and TRBJ2-2, with D perhaps matching TRBD1 (6 bases). The CDR3 is 16 residues long. The V gene's germline CDR1 is SGDLS and CDR2 YYNGEE. The germline V and J ends were trimmed by 0 bases and 5 bases, with 14 bases remaining between them. The CDR3 nucleotides read TGTGCCAGCAGCGTAGACCCCAGGGGAAGGACCGGGGAGCTGTTTTTT. This translates into CASSVDPRGRTGELFF.

A remark on this clonotype: Mismatch with germline at one junction end may stem from a read error. This sequence joins TRBV27 and TRBJ2-1, with 9 bases lining up with TRBD2. CDR1 MNHEY and CDR2 SMNVEV come from the germline V gene (reference sequence). CDR3 length: 17 residues. CDR3 region: CTSSSLVGREGYNEQFF. CDR3 sequence (DNA): TGTACCAGCAGCTCTCTGGTCGGGCGGGAGGGCTACAATGAGCAGTTCTTC.

Remarks on this clonotype: This clone may be a read error of a much larger clone one base away. The rearrangement joins TRBV15 to TRBJ2-5, with D tentatively TRBD2 (6 bases). There are 15 residues in the CDR3. The germline V gene encodes CDR1 LNHNV and CDR2 YYDKDF (reference sequence). The CDR3 coding sequence is TGTGCCACCGGCAGGGCCCGGACTAAATCCGAGACCCAGTACTTC. It is translated as CATGRARTKSETQYF.

To note about this clonotype: This may come from a read error, since a much larger clone is one base off. V usage is TRBV4-3 and J usage is TRBJ1-1, with D unresolved. This CDR3 has 15 amino acids. In germline, CDR1 is LGHNA, CDR2 YSLEER. Between the trimmed V and J ends, which lost 0 bases and 1 base, there was a span of 9 bases. As DNA, the CDR3 is TGCGCCAGCAGCCAAGATTTTGTCACGAACACTGAAGCTTTCTTT. Its translation is CASSQDFVTNTEAFF.

This clonotype was seen many times. This chain connects TRBV5-6 to TRBJ1-5, with 10 bases matching TRBD1. With 3 bases clipped from V and 6 bases from J, the junction kept 3 bases outside the gene matches. Germline loops: CDR1 SGHDT, CDR2 YYEEEE. CDR3 size: 14 residues. In DNA form, the CDR3 reads TGTGCCAGCAGCTGGGGACAGGGGACTCAGCCCCAGCATTTT. Its protein product is CASSWGQGTQPQHF.

At least ten counts were recorded for this clonotype. This chain connects TRBV10-3 to TRBJ2-3; D might be TRBD2 (5 bases). Trimming left V 4 bases short and J 2 bases short, with 10 bases between. CDR1 is ENHRY, CDR2 SYGVKD, per germline. The CDR3 is 14 residues long. The CDR3 loop is CAISVPGNTDTQYF. Here the CDR3 DNA reads TGTGCCATCAGTGTTCCGGGGAACACAGATACGCAGTATTTT.

The chain recombines TRBV27 with TRBJ1-1, with a tentative D call TRBD1 (6 bases). V lost 10 bases and J lost 5, with 14 bases in between. Germline V lookup: CDR1 MNHEY, CDR2 SMNVEV (reference sequence). The CDR3 runs to 12 residues. The CDR3 is CATRVQGTEAFF. CDR3 bases: TGTGCCACCCGTGTACAGGGAACTGAAGCTTTCTTT.

Notes on this clonotype: Germline and junction disagree at one end, which may indicate a read error. The rearrangement uses TRBV24-1 and TRBJ2-1; D gene unclear. CDR1 is KGHDR and CDR2 is SFDVKD in the germline V gene. The length of the CDR3 is 11 residues. CDR3 in amino acids: CATSRYNEQLF. CDR3 bases: TGTGCCACCAGTCGGTACAATGAGCAGCTCTTC.

This clonotype was recorded at least ten times. The chain employs TRBV28 and TRBJ2-4; D gene ambiguous. The germline V gene has CDR1 MDHEN and CDR2 SYDVKM. V was clipped by 3 bases and J by 2 bases, with 11 bases between them. CDR3 size: 15 residues. The CDR3 loop is CASSLLGSTKNIQYF. The CDR3 nucleotides read TGTGCCAGCAGTTTGTTGGGTTCGACCAAAAACATTCAGTACTTC.

Details on this clonotype: One junction end disagrees with the germline gene, perhaps due to a read error. This rearrangement joins TRBV6-5 to TRBJ2-7; the D call may be TRBD1 or TRBD2 (5 bases each). The CDR3 sequence is 13 residues long. Germline CDR1 and CDR2: MNHEY and SVGAGI. In nucleotides, the CDR3 is TGTGCCAGCAGTTACAGCCGGGACGCCGAGCAGTGCTTC. Protein product: CASSYSRDAEQCF.

This clonotype was seen repeatedly, ten times or more. The J gene is TRBJ2-5, the V gene TRBV7-9; a weak D match, TRBD1 (6 bases). V lost 4 bases to trimming and J lost 5 bases, with 11 bases between them. The germline V gene has CDR1 SEHNR and CDR2 FQNEAQ (reference sequence). The CDR3 is 13 residues long. Here the CDR3 DNA reads TGTGCCAGCAGCTCACAGGGTGACGAGACCCAGTACTTC. It encodes CASSSQGDETQYF.

This clonotype was seen a few times. This sequence joins TRBV3-1 and TRBJ2-7; 12 nucleotides match TRBD2. CDR1 and CDR2 from the germline V gene are LGHDT and YNNKEL (reference sequence). V trimming: 3 bases; J trimming: 5 bases; junction bases outside the gene matches: 8. The CDR3 is 16 residues long. The CDR3: CASSHPTSGSPDEQYF. CDR3 coding DNA: TGTGCCAGCAGCCACCCGACTAGCGGGAGCCCCGACGAGCAGTACTTC.

This clonotype has ten or more counts. V and J are TRBV7-9 and TRBJ1-5; weak D call: TRBD1 (5 bases). Germline assignment: CDR1 SEHNR and CDR2 FQNEAQ (reference sequence). This CDR3 spans 15 amino acids. V was clipped by 1 base and J by 2 bases, with 9 bases between them. The CDR3 DNA is TGTGCCAGCAGCTTAGTAGGGGACGGCAATCAGCCCCAGCATTTT. Translated: CASSLVGDGNQPQHF.

This sequence joins TRBV12-3 or TRBV12-4 and TRBJ2-7; 9 bases line up with TRBD1. With V trimmed by 3 bases and J by 2 bases, 2 bases remained unmatched. The CDR3 has 14 amino acids. The CDR3 here is CASSFGDRAYEQYF. The CDR3 coding sequence is TGTGCCAGCAGTTTCGGGGACAGGGCCTACGAGCAGTACTTC.

Of note for this clonotype: A much larger clone sits a single nucleotide away, making a read error possible. The J gene is TRBJ1-5, the V gene TRBV6-6; 9 nucleotides agree with TRBD1. The CDR3 runs to 14 residues. In germline, CDR1 is MNHNY, CDR2 SVGAGI (reference sequence). Trimming removed 6 bases from V and 6 bases from J; junction bases left unmatched: 6. The CDR3 spells CASREDRGTQPQHF. CDR3 DNA sequence: TGTGCCAGCAGGGAGGACAGGGGAACTCAGCCCCAGCATTTT.

This clonotype came up many times. The rearrangement uses TRBV30 and TRBJ2-3, with D unclear. The CDR3 spans 12 residues. Germline V gene lookup returns CDR1 GTSNPN and CDR2 SVGIG (reference sequence). V gave up 4 bases and J gave up 2 bases, with 7 bases separating them. The CDR3 sequence: CAWNQDTDTQYF. DNA of the CDR3: TGTGCCTGGAACCAAGACACAGATACGCAGTATTTT.

This clonotype was observed at least ten times. This chain connects TRBV4-2 to TRBJ2-5, with 7 positions matching TRBD2. Germline V gene data show CDR1 as LGHNA and CDR2 as YNFKEQ. V was clipped by 0 bases and J by 0 bases; unmatched bases: 4. The CDR3 length is 16 residues. This chain's CDR3 is CASSQEPGTNQETQYF. CDR3 coding DNA: TGTGCCAGCAGCCAAGAACCTGGGACTAACCAAGAGACCCAGTACTTC.

The table lists this clonotype with a count of one. The CDR3, as DNA: TGCGCCAGCAGCCGCGGACTAGCGGGGGGGCCCTTAAATGAGCAGTTCTTC. This encodes CASSRGLAGGPLNEQFF. The J gene is TRBJ2-1, the V gene TRBV4-3; TRBD2 matches 15 bases. The CDR3 length is 17 residues. The germline V gene encodes CDR1 LGHNA and CDR2 YSLEER. J lost 7 bases, V lost 4 bases, and 8 bases had no gene match.

Remarks on this clonotype: A much larger clonotype is one base distant, so this may be a read error. The chain employs TRBV6-5 and TRBJ2-3; tentatively, D is TRBD2 (6 bases). The germline V gene has CDR1 MNHEY and CDR2 SVGAGI. CDR3 length equals 14 residues. CDR3 region: CASSSLAATDAQYF. Written as DNA, the CDR3 is TGTGCCAGCAGTTCACTAGCTGCCACAGATGCGCAGTATTTT.

The chain combines TRBV5-1 with TRBJ1-3; no firm D call. The CDR3 is made up of 14 amino acids. Germline-derived CDR1 and CDR2 are SGHRS and YFSETQ. V lost 0 bases and J lost 3, with 7 bases in between. CDR3 loop: CASSLVADGNTIYF. DNA for the CDR3: TGCGCCAGCAGCTTGGTTGCGGATGGAAACACCATATATTTT.

This clonotype was recorded many times. V gene TRBV7-9 combines with J gene TRBJ2-3; D may be TRBD2 (7 bases). Trimming removed 8 bases from V and 8 bases from J, with 11 bases in between. Germline values: CDR1 SEHNR, CDR2 FQNEAQ (reference sequence). The length of the CDR3 is 11 residues. The DNA of the CDR3 is TGTGCCAGCGGGGGGGCCGCTACGCAGTATTTT. This gives the protein CASGGAATQYF.

This clonotype was recorded many times. The DNA of the CDR3 is TGCGCCAGCAGCCAGGGACTTAATGAAAAACTGTTTTTT. Protein sequence: CASSQGLNEKLFF. V gene TRBV4-3 combines with J gene TRBJ1-4, with D possibly matching TRBD1 (5 bases). V lost 3 bases and J lost 4, with 6 bases in between. The germline V gene has CDR1 LGHNA and CDR2 YSLEER. The CDR3 consists of 13 residues.

This clonotype was counted only a few times. The chain is built from TRBV19 and TRBJ2-1; possibly TRBD1 or TRBD2 for D (5 bases each). CDR3 length equals 12 residues. The V end was cut by 7 bases, the J end by 6 bases, with 10 bases between. Germline CDR1 is LNHDA and CDR2 is SQIVND (reference sequence). The CDR3 DNA sequence: TGTGCCAGTACTTGGGGGACCAATGAGCAGTTCTTC. This codes for CASTWGTNEQFF. Complete variable domain (other parts from reference TRBV19 and TRBJ2-1): DGGITQSPKYLFRKEGQNVTLSCEQNLNHDAMYWYRQDPGQGLRLIYYSQIVNDFQKGDIAEGYSVSREKKESFPLTVTSAQKNPTAFYLCASTWGTNEQFFGPGTRLTVL.

Note on this clonotype: Sequence at one end of the junction differs from germline and may be a read error. The J gene is TRBJ1-3, the V gene TRBV7-6; 7 bases align to TRBD1. Germline CDR1 is SGHVS and CDR2 is FNYEAQ. The CDR3 runs to 16 residues. The CDR3 region is CASSLRGQNSGNTLYF. CDR3 in DNA: TGTGCCAGCAGCCTTCGGGGACAGAACTCTGGAAACACCTTATATTTT.

This clonotype was seen ten or more times. The J gene is TRBJ1-5, the V gene TRBV7-6, with TRBD1 as a possible D gene (6 bases). This CDR3 has 14 amino acids. Between the trimmed V and J ends, which lost 5 bases and 4 bases, there was a span of 12 bases. Germline CDR1 and CDR2: SGHVS and FNYEAQ. The chain's CDR3 is CASSIGTNNQPQHF. The CDR3 DNA sequence: TGTGCCAGCAGCATTGGGACAAATAATCAGCCCCAGCATTTT. The full variable domain, completed using reference TRBV7-6 and TRBJ1-5, is GAGVSQSPRYKVTKRGQDVALRCDPISGHVSLYWYRQALGQGPEFLTYFNYEAQQDKSGLPNDRFSAERPEGSISTLTIQRTEQRDSAMYRCASSIGTNNQPQHFGDGTRLSIL.